Following are 18 T cell receptor beta chains from one sample sequenced in a study of T-cell reconstitution after alpha-beta-depleted transplantation in children. Unique molecular identifiers were built into the TCRbeta library. TCRdb re-called the PCR reads through MiXCR, storing one row per CDR3 protein. Of around 380,000 distinct CDR3 sequences in the sample, approximately 11% were seen once. The specimen was PBMCs from the stem cell graft donor, collected from the stem cell graft. These receptors all stem from a human donor who donated a stem cell graft to a child with acute myeloid leukemia.

This clonotype was seen only a few times. The chain carries TRBV5-5 and TRBJ1-6; no reliable D call. CDR3 length equals 14 residues. Trimming stripped 7 bases from V and 14 bases from J, with 22 bases between. Germline CDR1 is SGHKS and CDR2 is YYEKEE (reference sequence). The CDR3 reads CASFNPARELTLHF. In DNA form, the CDR3 reads TGTGCCAGCTTTAACCCGGCGCGGGAGTTGACCCTCCACTTT.

This chain connects TRBV27 to TRBJ1-6; 7 bases are shared with TRBD1. V lost 0 bases, J lost 7 bases, and 3 bases stayed unmatched. This CDR3 comprises 15 residues. Looked up from germline, CDR1 is MNHEY and CDR2 is SMNVEV (reference sequence). CDR3 sequence reads: CASSLSAGGNSPLHF. CDR3 coding DNA: TGTGCCAGCAGTTTATCGGCAGGGGGGAATTCACCCCTCCACTTT.

The chain combines TRBV6-1 with TRBJ2-7; no clear D gene. Germline-derived CDR1 and CDR2 are MNHNS and SASEGT. The CDR3 consists of 13 residues. Trimming cost V 2 bases and J 6 bases, with 11 bases left between them. CDR3 nucleotides: TGTGCCAGCAGTGAATCGTTAAGGCTCGAGCAGTACGTC. Encoded protein: CASSESLRLEQYV.

This chain links TRBV28 with TRBJ2-5, with TRBD2 matching 10 bases. V lost 6 bases, J lost 2 bases, and 15 bases stayed unmatched. CDR3 length equals 18 residues. CDR1 and CDR2 (germline): MDHEN, SYDVKM. Here the CDR3 reads CASSLGLAATGWQETQYF. CDR3 coding DNA: TGTGCCAGCAGCCTTGGACTAGCGGCTACAGGATGGCAAGAGACCCAGTACTTC.

The chain links TRBV7-8 to TRBJ2-1, with 13 bases matching TRBD2. V trimming: 5 bases; J trimming: 3 bases; junction bases outside the gene matches: 4. Germline CDR1 is SGHVS and CDR2 is FQNEAQ. This CDR3 is built from 16 residues. CDR3 in amino acids: CASSARTSGGYNEQFF. The CDR3 DNA reads TGTGCCAGCAGCGCCCGGACTAGCGGGGGCTACAATGAGCAGTTCTTC.

This clonotype has a handful of counts. This chain uses TRBV6-5 with TRBJ2-3; D possibly corresponds to TRBD2 (6 bases). The CDR3 covers 16 residues. Germline V gene data show CDR1 as MNHEY and CDR2 as SVGAGI. Between the trimmed V and J ends, which lost 6 bases and 0 bases, there was a span of 16 bases. The CDR3 loop reads CASSPLDSGSTDTQYF. The CDR3 DNA is TGTGCCAGCAGCCCCCTCGATAGCGGAAGCACAGATACGCAGTATTTT.

V is TRBV20-1 and J is TRBJ2-1; TRBD2 might be the D (6 bases). Trimming stripped 2 bases from V and 7 bases from J, with 18 bases between. Germline CDR1 DFQATT, CDR2 SNEGSKA (reference sequence). This CDR3 has 15 residues. The CDR3 nucleotides are TGCAGTGCTAGACCTCTAGTCGCCGGAGGGAATGAGCAGTTCTTC. Protein: CSARPLVAGGNEQFF.

The CDR3 nucleotides are TGTGCCAGCAGCTTAGGGGACAGTGCCCGACGACCCGGGGAGCTGTTTTTT. Its protein product is CASSLGDSARRPGELFF. This rearrangement joins TRBV11-2 to TRBJ2-2; 7 bases are a match to TRBD1. The CDR3 has 17 residues. From germline, CDR1 is SGHAT and CDR2 FQNNGV. V was pared by 1 base and J by 6 bases, with 11 bases of the junction left unmatched.

This clonotype has just a few counts. V usage is TRBV5-1 and J usage is TRBJ2-7; 8 nucleotides agree with TRBD2. CDR1 is SGHRS and CDR2 is YFSETQ in the germline V gene. With V trimmed by 3 bases and J by 0 bases, 8 bases remained unmatched. This CDR3 has 16 residues. The DNA of the CDR3 is TGCGCCAGCAGCTCGACCACCGGGACTAGCTCCTACGAGCAGTACTTC. This translates into CASSSTTGTSSYEQYF.

This clonotype was seen a handful of times. This chain links TRBV27 with TRBJ2-2, with 10 bases matching TRBD2. With V trimmed by 6 bases and J by 8 bases, 12 bases remained unmatched. CDR1 MNHEY and CDR2 SMNVEV come from the germline V gene (reference sequence). CDR3 length: 16 amino acids. CDR3 coding DNA: TGTGCCAGCAGGGGGAAGCTAGCGGGAGTTTCTGGGGAGCTGTTTTTT. This translates into CASRGKLAGVSGELFF.

V gene TRBV10-3 combines with J gene TRBJ2-1, with D maybe TRBD2 (5 bases). Trimming cost V 0 bases and J 7 bases, with 7 bases left between them. This CDR3 contains 13 residues. Germline assignment: CDR1 ENHRY and CDR2 SYGVKD. The CDR3 is CAISESGLNEQFF. CDR3 in DNA: TGTGCCATCAGTGAGTCTGGACTTAATGAGCAGTTCTTC.

This rearrangement joins TRBV20-1 to TRBJ2-7; a possible D gene is TRBD2 (5 bases). Germline V gene data show CDR1 as DFQATT and CDR2 as SNEGSKA (reference sequence). Trimming took off 6 bases at V and 4 bases at J, with 19 bases between the two ends. The CDR3 is 14 amino acids. In DNA, the CDR3 is TGCAGTGCGACCGCCTTCAGCGGAGAATACGAGCAGTACTTC. Its protein is CSATAFSGEYEQYF.

The rearrangement joins TRBV7-6 to TRBJ2-1; no clear D. Germline V gene lookup returns CDR1 SGHVS and CDR2 FNYEAQ. The CDR3 loop spans 11 amino acids. V dropped 5 bases and J dropped 6 bases, with 5 bases sitting between them. This chain's CDR3 is CASSVTNEQFF. The CDR3 bases are TGTGCCAGCAGCGTTACCAATGAGCAGTTCTTC.

This clonotype was detected many times. The V and J genes are TRBV4-3 and TRBJ2-7, with 9 bases identical to TRBD1. Germline CDR1 LGHNA, CDR2 YSLEER. The V segment lost 6 bases and the J segment 1 base; nucleotides outside the gene matches: 4. This CDR3 spans 14 amino acids. This CDR3 reads CASSRGTGSYEQYF. DNA for the CDR3: TGCGCCAGCAGTAGAGGGACAGGGTCCTACGAGCAGTACTTC.

This clonotype was picked up a small number of times. The chain carries TRBV7-2 and TRBJ1-2, with TRBD1 matching 7 bases. CDR3 length equals 13 residues. The germline V gene has CDR1 SGHTA and CDR2 FQGNSA. The ends lost 5 bases at V and 8 bases at J; junction bases unmatched: 8. CDR3 amino acids: CASSPDRSGGYTF. The DNA for the CDR3 is TGTGCCAGCAGCCCGGACAGGAGTGGAGGCTACACCTTC.

The chain combines TRBV27 with TRBJ1-4; D gene uncertain. V shed 5 bases and J shed 7 bases, with 11 bases lying between them. The CDR3 covers 13 residues. Germline values: CDR1 MNHEY, CDR2 SMNVEV (reference sequence). The CDR3 coding sequence is TGTGCCAGCAGTCCCTCCTGGGGTGAAAAACTGTTTTTT. Translating gives CASSPSWGEKLFF.

This clonotype showed up just a few times. This sequence joins TRBV20-1 and TRBJ2-2; perhaps TRBD2 as D (6 bases). Per the germline V gene, CDR1 is DFQATT and CDR2 is SNEGSKA (reference sequence). V lost 3 bases and J lost 1, with 12 bases in between. CDR3 length: 15 residues. The CDR3 region is CSASDGRRNTGELFF. CDR3 sequence (DNA): TGCAGTGCTAGTGACGGGAGAAGGAACACCGGGGAGCTGTTTTTT.

This clonotype turned up a few times. The chain combines TRBV7-9 with TRBJ2-2, with D possibly TRBD2 on 6 matching bases. The germline V and J ends were trimmed by 10 bases and 0 bases, with 15 bases remaining between them. Looked up from germline, CDR1 is SEHNR and CDR2 is FQNEAQ (reference sequence). This CDR3 spans 15 amino acids. The CDR3 nucleotides are TGTGCCACAGACCGGGACTCGGCGAACACCGGGGAGCTGTTTTTT. As protein: CATDRDSANTGELFF.